This paragraph covers one T cell receptor (beta chain) sequence. This clonotype was observed at least ten times. Which antigen it targets is not known. Base qualities are not provided; no much larger clone lies one nucleotide away. Stable hyperthyroidism was defined as no progression to ophthalmopathy within 18 months of follow-up. Patients with hyperthyroidism were aged 18 to 65 years, had been newly diagnosed, and had a disease duration of less than 2 months. Patients with other autoimmune diseases, uncontrolled infections, pregnancy or lactation were excluded from the study. Diagnosis was based on clinical symptoms, serum thyroxine, TRAb, thyroid ultrasound and orbital computed tomography. Ficoll-Paque density gradient centrifugation was used to isolate PBMCs from 8 to 10 ml of fresh peripheral blood. Trizol reagent was used to extract the total RNA, and its quality was then checked on an Agilent 2100 Bioanalyzer.

For repertoire sequencing, the TCR beta CDR3 regions were amplified from RNA transcripts. The first round of RT-PCR was done with HTBI primers and the Qiagen OneStep RT-PCR kit, and was followed by a second round of multiplex PCR, then size selection and purification. The libraries underwent paired-end sequencing with 100 bp reads on an Illumina HiSeq2000. Processing in the source paper ran as follows. Reads were processed with SOAPnuke, discarding reads with adapters, uncalled bases, mean Phred below 15, or no exact constant-primer or identifier match. High-quality paired reads were merged with COPE v1.2.5. Unique nucleotide sequences were defined as clonotypes and aligned to IMGT TRB V, D and J references using MiTCR v1.1. The analysis was limited to V-J combinations with a frequency above 0.0001, which together covered approximately 99% of repertoires. For each V-J combination, a TCR clonal expansion and chaos score was defined as F50 clonal expansion divided by the chaos observed in the TCRdist matrix. Welch's t-statistics and random forest were used to reduce features to about 14 V-J combinations, which were fed into a naive Bayes classifier. Thyroid-blood repertoire similarity was quantified with the Morisita-Horn index. Starting from the raw public reads, TCRdb applied fastp trimming at Q25, assembled clones with MiXCR and retained in-frame beta chains. Each CDR3 protein appears once, grouped with its most common genes and DNA. TCRdb's processing, not the study's, gives the V and J calls here. The sample records about 620,000 distinct CDR3 sequences, roughly 20% of which are singletons. The leading ten clones occupy more than 5.5% of the sample.

The V end loses 6 bases and the J end loses 2 bases, and a stretch of 14 bases separates them. From the cysteine up to the phenylalanine, the CDR3 has a length of 14 residues. The retained sequence is limited to the CDR3, 42 bases, with the frame set at the first base. Reading the germline V gene (reference sequence) gives CDR1 MNHEY and CDR2 SMNVEV. This record comes from a study of Graves' ophthalmopathy and Graves' hyperthyroidism (dated by TCRdb to about 2018). Background for the entire study: Peripheral blood samples were taken at the time of initial diagnosis, before any treatment was given. In total, over 130 blood samples were TCR-sequenced: around 42 ophthalmopathy, around 75 hyperthyroidism and about 17 hyperthyroidism-to-ophthalmopathy patients. To explore V-J signatures that distinguish ophthalmopathy from hyperthyroidism, a discovery set of around 100 patients was enrolled, made up of under 50 with ophthalmopathy and fewer than 60 with stable hyperthyroidism. In more than five hyperthyroidism patients, T-cell repertoires of thyroid tissue and blood were compared. To tell Graves' ophthalmopathy apart from Graves' hyperthyroidism, and to predict which patients would progress to ophthalmopathy, the study relied on TCR beta repertoire signatures. For independent validation, a separate cohort was made up of approximately 19 hyperthyroidism patients plus 17 patients who later progressed from hyperthyroidism to ophthalmopathy. After sampling, hyperthyroidism patients received methimazole starting at 30 mg daily, and ophthalmopathy patients received high-dose intravenous methylprednisolone. The 75 to 100 discovery patients were divided at random into training and test sets in a 7:3 ratio.

General findings and caveats noted by the study authors: Sample size was not predetermined statistically, and investigators were not blinded to group allocation. In validation, the model predicted ophthalmopathy progression with about 71% sensitivity and about 73% specificity; 12 predicted patients were CT-confirmed with GO in a median of 6.5 months. Most of the expanded thyroid clonotypes with a frequency above 0.001 were also detected in blood, and it was suggested that the thyroid immune response may be reflected by blood repertoires. The 13-signature model separated ophthalmopathy from stable hyperthyroidism with approximately 90% sensitivity and just under 84% specificity in cross-validation, and 80%/75% in the test set.

Rearrangement joined TRBV27 to TRBJ2-7, with the identity of the D gene unclear. The sample consisted of peripheral blood. The TCR was taken from a young woman with stable Graves' hyperthyroidism. Some clones in this sample may be carry-over from other donors' samples. Donor details come from another sample of the same person, matched by shared clones. The nucleotide sequence is TGTGCCAGCAGCCCACATATATCCACCTACGAGCAGTACTTC. Protein translation: CASSPHISTYEQYF.